This TCR beta chain was retrieved from a study of blood T cell repertoires in COVID-19. Study context: Sites in the United States, Italy and Spain provided acute and convalescent COVID-19 samples.

The CDR3 spans 14 residues. Germline CDR1 and CDR2: MNHEY and SVGAGI. The ends were cut back, 4 bases at V and 2 bases at J, with 12 bases in the middle. TCRdb's table, derived via immunoSEQ multiplex PCR, lists solely in-frame clones and lacks some. The repertoire holds some 180,000 clones, with more than 85% as singletons. Sequenced: peripheral blood. The receptor was derived from a woman aged 80 or over with COVID-19, enrolled during active disease. This sequence joins TRBV6-5 and TRBJ2-7; D might be TRBD1 (5 bases). CDR3: CASSSTASAYEQYF. DNA of the CDR3: TGTGCCAGCAGTTCGACAGCAAGCGCCTACGAGCAGTACTTC.